These 21 T cell receptor beta chains originate from one sample sequenced in a study of T cells in narcolepsy. This table comes from immunoSEQ multiplex PCR, and its TCRdb copy is limited to in-frame clones, with some not included. The table lists tens of thousands of clones, less than 85% of them singletons. Sequencing was performed on memory (CD45RA-) CD4+ T cells from blood. The receptors shown here come from a human donor in good health.

The chain couples TRBV6-5 to TRBJ2-7; 10 nucleotides align to TRBD2. After removal of 2 bases from V and 5 bases from J, the junction contained 6 bases not matched to a gene. The CDR3 runs to 15 residues. In germline, CDR1 is MNHEY, CDR2 SVGAGI. CDR3 nucleotides: TGTGCCAGCAGTTACGGAGCGGGGGGGCCCCACGAGCAGTACTTC. It is translated as CASSYGAGGPHEQYF.

The CDR3 reads CASRSTGLNTEAFF. The CDR3 region has the DNA TGTGCCAGCAGATCGACAGGCCTGAACACTGAAGCTTTCTTT. This chain uses TRBV6-1 with TRBJ1-1; maybe TRBD1 (6 bases). There are 14 residues in the CDR3. Germline V gene sequence: CDR1 MNHNS, CDR2 SASEGT. Trimming took off 6 bases at V and 0 bases at J, with 11 bases between the two ends.

Here the CDR3 reads CASSLERAGYTF. The DNA of the CDR3 is TGCGCCAGCAGCTTGGAGCGTGCTGGCTACACCTTC. The chain is built from TRBV5-1 and TRBJ1-2; D is undetermined. Germline CDR1 SGHRS, CDR2 YFSETQ. V dropped 0 bases and J dropped 7 bases, with 7 bases sitting between them. This CDR3 is built from 12 residues. Full variable domain (remainder filled in from reference TRBV5-1 and TRBJ1-2): KAGVTQTPRYLIKTRGQQVTLSCSPISGHRSVSWYQQTPGQGLQFLFEYFSETQRNKGNFPGRFSGRQFSNSRSEMNVSTLELGDSALYLCASSLERAGYTFGSGTRLTVV.

CDR3 sequence reads: CASSLRWGVTNEQYF. The CDR3 DNA is TGTGCCAGCAGCTTAAGGTGGGGTGTGACGAACGAGCAGTACTTC. The chain recombines TRBV7-9 with TRBJ2-7; D is unclear. The CDR3 consists of 15 residues. Germline V gene lookup returns CDR1 SEHNR and CDR2 FQNEAQ (reference sequence). V gave up 2 bases and J gave up 5 bases, with 16 bases separating them.

This clone was detected a few times. V gene TRBV28 combines with J gene TRBJ1-5; D ambiguous. The CDR3 consists of 13 residues. V lost 3 bases and J 7 bases, leaving 10 bases between the germline ends. Germline V gene data show CDR1 as MDHEN and CDR2 as SYDVKM. The DNA for the CDR3 is TGTGCCAGCAGTTTGGTTGCTGGGCAGCCCCAGCATTTT. Translation gives CASSLVAGQPQHF.

This chain uses TRBV4-1 with TRBJ1-3; TRBD1 matches at 7 bases. There are 16 residues in the CDR3. Germline trimming cut 5 bases from V and 6 bases from J; bases unmatched to any gene: 13. CDR1 and CDR2 (germline): MGHRA, YSYEKL. The CDR3 coding sequence is TGCGCCAGCAGCTCCCTCTCGACAGGGAGTATAAACACCATATATTTT. It specifies CASSSLSTGSINTIYF.

The sample holds one count of this clone. V is TRBV4-2 and J is TRBJ2-5, with D perhaps matching TRBD2 (5 bases). This CDR3 has 13 residues. Germline values: CDR1 LGHNA, CDR2 YNFKEQ. V was clipped by 5 bases and J by 2 bases, with 9 bases between them. The CDR3 loop reads CASSVLDQETQYF. CDR3 nucleotides: TGTGCCAGCAGCGTACTAGATCAAGAGACCCAGTACTTC.

This chain links TRBV28 with TRBJ2-4; TRBD1 aligns across 8 bases. Germline assignment: CDR1 MDHEN and CDR2 SYDVKM. This CDR3 region has 15 residues. V gave up 5 bases and J gave up 3 bases; unmatched junction bases: 6. CDR3 protein: CASSGTGTYKNIQYF. The CDR3 DNA reads as TGTGCCAGCAGTGGGACAGGAACCTACAAAAACATTCAGTACTTC. Full variable domain (outside the CDR3, taken from reference TRBV28 and TRBJ2-4): DVKVTQSSRYLVKRTGEKVFLECVQDMDHENMFWYRQDPGLGLRLIYFSYDVKMKEKGDIPEGYSVSREKKERFSLILESASTNQTSMYLCASSGTGTYKNIQYFGAGTRLSVL.

The chain uses TRBV5-3 and TRBJ2-1, with D unresolved. TRBV5-3 is an open reading frame whose function is uncertain. CDR3 size: 19 residues. V lost 4 bases, J lost 0 bases, and 23 bases lay in between. CDR3: CARSSSQEQPNSSYNEQFF. The CDR3 DNA reads TGTGCCAGAAGCAGCTCCCAAGAACAACCGAATAGCTCCTACAATGAGCAGTTCTTC.

This clone appeared once. V usage is TRBV2 and J usage is TRBJ2-7, with 11 bases that match TRBD2. The CDR3 consists of 13 residues. Trimming removed 9 bases from V and 2 bases from J; junction bases left unmatched: 3. Germline V gives CDR1 SNHLY, CDR2 FYNNEI. CDR3 sequence: CASSGGVAYEQYF. The CDR3 coding sequence is TGTGCCAGTAGCGGGGGGGTGGCCTACGAGCAGTACTTC. Full variable domain (missing parts from reference TRBV2 and TRBJ2-7): EPEVTQTPSHQVTQMGQEVILRCVPISNHLYFYWYRQILGQKVEFLVSFYNNEISEKSEIFDDQFSVERPDGSNFTLKIRSTKLEDSAMYFCASSGGVAYEQYFGPGTRLTVT.

This clone came up a few times. The rearrangement uses TRBV7-2 and TRBJ1-3, with a possible D match to TRBD1 (5 bases). V was pared by 10 bases and J by 0 bases, with 10 bases between. Germline V lookup: CDR1 SGHTA, CDR2 FQGNSA. CDR3 length equals 13 residues. CDR3 in DNA: TGTGCCACCCGACAGAGCTCTGGAAACACCATATATTTT. Its protein product is CATRQSSGNTIYF.

The rearrangement joins TRBV28 to TRBJ1-2; TRBD1 aligns across 9 bases. The CDR3 loop spans 14 amino acids. Germline CDR1 and CDR2: MDHEN and SYDVKM. Trimming took 5 bases from V and 4 from J; bases not matched to a gene: 5. CDR3 DNA: TGTGCCAGCAGTATGGACAGGGGTGTCTATGGCTACACCTTC. Translation: CASSMDRGVYGYTF.

The V gene is TRBV2, the J gene TRBJ1-5; 8 positions match TRBD1. The length of the CDR3 is 15 residues. Losses at the gene ends were 3 bases for V and 5 bases for J; bases not matched to a gene: 6. Germline lookup yields CDR1 SNHLY and CDR2 FYNNEI. CDR3 sequence (DNA): TGTGCCAGCAGTGAGGAGACAGGGGATTATCAGCCCCAGCATTTT. Encoded protein: CASSEETGDYQPQHF.

The chain has TRBV5-4 and TRBJ2-1; possible D gene TRBD1, 5 bases. CDR1 is SGHNT, CDR2 YYREEE, per germline (reference sequence). The V and J ends lost 0 bases and 8 bases respectively, with 15 bases between them. The CDR3 runs to 15 residues. The CDR3 loop is CASSLDLQGSDEQFF. The CDR3 DNA is TGTGCCAGCAGCTTGGACTTGCAGGGTTCCGATGAGCAGTTCTTC.

The chain has TRBV11-2 and TRBJ2-7, with 9 positions matching TRBD2. CDR3 size: 16 residues. The V and J ends lost 5 bases and 6 bases, in that order; junction bases with no gene match: 14. The germline gives CDR1 SGHAT, CDR2 FQNNGV. The CDR3 region has the DNA TGTGCCAGCAGCCTTATTCCAGCGGGAGGCAGGAGCGAGCAGTACTTC. The encoded protein is CASSLIPAGGRSEQYF.

This chain uses TRBV21-1 with TRBJ2-6; the D segment call TRBD1 is taken from the table without a DNA check. TRBV21-1 is a recognized pseudogene. This CDR3 comprises 18 residues. The CDR3, as DNA: TGTGCCAGCAGCGATTGGTTACAGAAGACCTCTGGGGCCAACGTCCTGACTTTC. This sequence encodes CASSDWLQKTSGANVLTF.

This clone was seen only once. The V gene is TRBV6-5, the J gene TRBJ1-2, with 9 bases fitting TRBD1. The J segment lost 7 bases and the V segment lost 6 bases, leaving 9 bases of the junction unmatched. Germline-derived CDR1 and CDR2 are MNHEY and SVGAGI. This CDR3 has 14 residues. In nucleotides, the CDR3 is TGTGCCAGCAGGAGGATGGGACAGGGCCGTGGCTACACCTTC. It codes for CASRRMGQGRGYTF.

J is TRBJ2-3 and V is TRBV6-1, with 10 bases identical to TRBD2. Unmatched junction bases numbered 7, after V lost 6 bases and J lost 4 bases. The CDR3 has 15 residues. Germline V gives CDR1 MNHNS, CDR2 SASEGT. The CDR3 reads CASRGPSGSPDTQYF. The CDR3 coding sequence is TGTGCCAGCAGGGGGCCTAGCGGGAGTCCAGATACGCAGTATTTT.

The genes are TRBV18 and TRBJ2-7, with D perhaps matching TRBD2 (5 bases). The germline CDR1 and CDR2 sequences are KGHSH and LQKENI. This CDR3 spans 12 amino acids. Trimming removed 6 bases at V and 5 bases at J, with 11 bases between. CDR3 region: CASSPGNDEQYF. In DNA form, the CDR3 reads TGTGCCAGCTCCCCGGGGAATGACGAGCAGTACTTC.

The chain combines TRBV5-1 with TRBJ2-7; 9 bases are a match to TRBD2. The CDR3 is 15 residues long. V shed 0 bases and J 4 bases; nucleotides not matched to a gene: 5. CDR1 and CDR2 from the germline V gene are SGHRS and YFSETQ. As DNA, the CDR3 is TGCGCCAGCAGCTTGGGTACTAGCGGGTTGTACGAGCAGTACTTC. The encoded protein is CASSLGTSGLYEQYF.

CDR3 in DNA: TGTGCCAGCAGGACACTCTATGGCTACACCTTC. It encodes CASRTLYGYTF. The genes are TRBV6-5 and TRBJ1-2, with D unresolved. Germline V lookup: CDR1 MNHEY, CDR2 SVGAGI. The CDR3 covers 11 residues. V lost 6 bases and J lost 4, with 6 bases in between.